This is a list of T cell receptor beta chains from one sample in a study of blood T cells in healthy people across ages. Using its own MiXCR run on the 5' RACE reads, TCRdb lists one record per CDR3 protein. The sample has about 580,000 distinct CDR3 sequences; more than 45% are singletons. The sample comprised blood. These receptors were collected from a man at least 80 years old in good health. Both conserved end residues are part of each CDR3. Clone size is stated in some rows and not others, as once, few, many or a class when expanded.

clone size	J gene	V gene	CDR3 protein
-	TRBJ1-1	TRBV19	CASSTGIEAFF
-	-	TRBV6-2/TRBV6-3	CASSPWGPRETQYF
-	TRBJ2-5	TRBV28	CASSLGQGTRSGTQYF
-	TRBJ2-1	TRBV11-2	CASSRNGNEQFF
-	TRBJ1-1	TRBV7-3	CASSPRGGAATEAFF
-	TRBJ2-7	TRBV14	CASSPRQSSYEQYF
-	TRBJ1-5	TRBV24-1	CATSGTGSDQPQHF
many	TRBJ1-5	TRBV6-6	CASSYLGWSNQPQHF
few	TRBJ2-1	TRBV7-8	CASSLATYNEQFF
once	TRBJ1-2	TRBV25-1	CASSPRGSDYGYTF
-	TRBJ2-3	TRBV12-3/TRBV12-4	CASSPLPTGNGDTQYF
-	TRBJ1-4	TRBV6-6	CASRNPGQGVQEKLFF
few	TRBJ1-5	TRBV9	CASSQGFNQPQHF
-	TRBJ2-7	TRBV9	CASSVGPGQNSYEQYF
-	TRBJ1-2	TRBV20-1	CNATITGYYGYTF
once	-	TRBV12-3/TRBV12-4	CATPGRSGLYEQYF
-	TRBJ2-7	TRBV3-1	CASSPTGFEQYF
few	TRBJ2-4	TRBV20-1	CKAEGDSQHLAKNIQYF
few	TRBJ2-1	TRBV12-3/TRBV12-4	CASSTQDNEQFF
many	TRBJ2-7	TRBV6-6	CASTGQGQVYEQYF
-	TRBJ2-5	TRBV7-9	CASSATGEQYF
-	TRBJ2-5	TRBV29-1	CSAYRDLRETQYF
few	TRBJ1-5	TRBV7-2	CASSHIGRSDQPQHF
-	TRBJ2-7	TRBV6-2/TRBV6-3	CASSAGLSTYEQYF
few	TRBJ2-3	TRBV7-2	CASSLVPETDTQYF
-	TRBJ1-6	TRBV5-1	CASSTGTGSPLHF
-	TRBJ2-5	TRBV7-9	CASSGGGDSYNEQYF
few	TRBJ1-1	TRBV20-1	CSASWGPYTEAFF
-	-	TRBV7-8	CASIVTAGIGYEQYF
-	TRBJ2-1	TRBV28	CASSIQGDEQFF
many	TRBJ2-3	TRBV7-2	CASSLGPSTDTQYF
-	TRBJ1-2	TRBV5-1	CASSIGTAIYTF
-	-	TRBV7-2	CASSSRIGDSYNEQYF
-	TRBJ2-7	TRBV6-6	CASSYRSEQYF
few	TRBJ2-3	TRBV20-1	CSAAGTLSTDTQYF
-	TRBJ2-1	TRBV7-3	CASSSGTSGHNEQFF
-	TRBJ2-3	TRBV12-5	CASALGLRTDTQYF
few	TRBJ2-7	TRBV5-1	CASSHGTTGYEQYF
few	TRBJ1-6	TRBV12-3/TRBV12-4	CASSWDRGNSPLHF
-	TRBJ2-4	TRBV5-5	CASSFQQVENIQYF
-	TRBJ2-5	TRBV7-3	CASSLGFAREQYF
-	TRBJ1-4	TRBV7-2	CASSLYAGKLFF
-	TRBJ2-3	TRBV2	CATRKGLAGDTDTQYF
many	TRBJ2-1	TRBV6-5	CASSSANENEQFF
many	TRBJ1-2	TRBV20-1	CSATDRTQRGYTF
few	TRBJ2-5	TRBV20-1	CSASADQETQYF